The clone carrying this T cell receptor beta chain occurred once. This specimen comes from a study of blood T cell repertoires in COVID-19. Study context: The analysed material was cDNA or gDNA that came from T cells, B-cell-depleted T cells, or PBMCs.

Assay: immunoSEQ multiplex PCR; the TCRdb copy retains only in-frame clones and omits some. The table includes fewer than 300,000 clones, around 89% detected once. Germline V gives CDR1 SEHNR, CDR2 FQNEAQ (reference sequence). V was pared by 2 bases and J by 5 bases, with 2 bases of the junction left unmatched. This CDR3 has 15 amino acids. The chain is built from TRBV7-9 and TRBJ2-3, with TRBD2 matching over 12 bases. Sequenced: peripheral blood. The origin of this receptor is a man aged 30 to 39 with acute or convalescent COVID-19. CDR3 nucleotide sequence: TGTGCCAGCAGCTTATCTAGCGGGGGGGAAGATACGCAGTATTTT. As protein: CASSLSSGGEDTQYF. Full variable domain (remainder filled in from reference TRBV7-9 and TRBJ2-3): DTGVSQNPRHKITKRGQNVTFRCDPISEHNRLYWYRQTLGQGPEFLTYFQNEAQLEKSRLLSDRFSAERPKGSFSTLEIQRTEQGDSAMYLCASSLSSGGEDTQYFGPGTRLTVL.